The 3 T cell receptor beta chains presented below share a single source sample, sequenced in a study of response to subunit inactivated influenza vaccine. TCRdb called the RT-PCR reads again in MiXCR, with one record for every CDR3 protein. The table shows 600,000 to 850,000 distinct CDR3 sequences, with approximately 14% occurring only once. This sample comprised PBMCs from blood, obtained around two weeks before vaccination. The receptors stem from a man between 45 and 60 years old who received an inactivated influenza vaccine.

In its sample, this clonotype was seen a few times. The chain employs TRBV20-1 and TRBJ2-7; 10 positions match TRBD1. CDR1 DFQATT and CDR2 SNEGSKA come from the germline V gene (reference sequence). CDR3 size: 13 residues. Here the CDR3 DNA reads TGCTCAACGGGGGGACAGGGGTCGTACGAGCAGTACTTC. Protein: CSTGGQGSYEQYF.

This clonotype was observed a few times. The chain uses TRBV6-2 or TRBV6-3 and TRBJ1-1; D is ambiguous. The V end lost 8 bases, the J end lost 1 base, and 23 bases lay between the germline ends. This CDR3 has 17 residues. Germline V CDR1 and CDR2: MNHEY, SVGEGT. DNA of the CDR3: TGTGCCAGCCTTTCTCTAGTCTCAACTCGCGGGAACACTGAAGCTTTCTTT. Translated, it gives CASLSLVSTRGNTEAFF.

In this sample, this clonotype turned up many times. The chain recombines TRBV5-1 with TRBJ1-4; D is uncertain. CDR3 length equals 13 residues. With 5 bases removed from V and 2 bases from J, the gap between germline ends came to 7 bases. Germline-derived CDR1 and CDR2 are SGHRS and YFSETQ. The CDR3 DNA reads TGCGCCAGCAGGGAAGGGACTAATGAAAAACTGTTTTTT. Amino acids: CASREGTNEKLFF.